This record looks at one T cell receptor beta chain sequence and its context. The data stem from a study of blood T cell repertoires in COVID-19. The wider study: Specimens from acute and convalescent COVID-19 originated in the United States, Italy and Spain. The cDNA or gDNA used as material had been derived from T cells, B-cell-depleted T cells, or PBMCs.

Study processing details: Estimation of nucleated cell counts was performed using reference gene primer amplification. Sequenced by immunoSEQ multiplex PCR; TCRdb stores in-frame clones only, minus some. V, J and clone size reflect that table, while D and trimming were determined from the DNA. The sample lists 150,000 to 200,000 clones, approximately 90% occurring once. CDR3 length equals 15 residues. The germline V and J ends were trimmed by 8 bases and 4 bases, with 20 bases remaining between them. Germline V gene data show CDR1 as MNHEY and CDR2 as SVGAGI. Sequencing was carried out using peripheral blood. The clonotype comes from a man younger than 35 with active or convalescent COVID-19. The chain links TRBV6-5 to TRBJ1-1; possible D gene TRBD1, 6 bases. CDR3 coding DNA: TGTGCCAGCGATCCAAAGGGCCTGACAGGCACTGAAGCTTTCTTT. This gives the protein CASDPKGLTGTEAFF.